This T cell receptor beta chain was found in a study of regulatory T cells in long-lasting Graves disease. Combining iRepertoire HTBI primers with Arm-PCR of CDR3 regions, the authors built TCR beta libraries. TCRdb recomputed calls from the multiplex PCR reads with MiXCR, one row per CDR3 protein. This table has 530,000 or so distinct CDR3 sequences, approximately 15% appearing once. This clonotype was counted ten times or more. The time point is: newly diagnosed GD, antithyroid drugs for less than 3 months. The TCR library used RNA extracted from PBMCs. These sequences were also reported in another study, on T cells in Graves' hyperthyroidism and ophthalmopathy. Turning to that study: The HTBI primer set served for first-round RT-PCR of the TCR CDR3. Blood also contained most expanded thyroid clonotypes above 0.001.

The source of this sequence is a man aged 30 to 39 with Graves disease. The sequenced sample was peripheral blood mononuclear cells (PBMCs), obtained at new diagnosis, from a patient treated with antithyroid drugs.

The CDR3 sequence is CASSQGSGANVLTF. CDR3 DNA: TGTGCCAGCAGCCAGGGATCTGGGGCCAACGTCCTGACTTTC. V is TRBV18 and J is TRBJ2-6, with D possibly matching TRBD1 (5 bases). Germline V lookup: CDR1 KGHSH, CDR2 LQKENI. CDR3 size: 14 residues. V was pared by 8 bases and J by 1 base, with 9 bases between.